This T cell receptor (beta chain) originates from a study of CD8+CD57+ T cells in acquired aplastic anemia. About the research overall: On average, sorted CD4+ and CD8+ cells gave about 2.9 ug of DNA. General observations from the study: Sharing between patients and controls was observed for around 30 CD8+ CDR3 sequences. Controls did not differ significantly from patients in CD8+ Simpson's diversity.

In regard to this clonotype: Its antigen is undetermined.

Genomic DNA was employed as the template in profiling TCR beta VDJ and CDR3. MiXCR, applied by TCRdb to the reads, yields one record per CDR3 protein. The data contain about 260,000 distinct CDR3 sequences, approximately 79% of them singletons. Germline V gene sequence: CDR1 LNHDA, CDR2 SQIVND (reference sequence). The V end was cut by 1 base, the J end by 2 bases, with 9 bases between. This CDR3 contains 15 residues. Patients selected for sequencing had displayed CD8+CD57+ cell expansion by flow cytometry. Every patient presented with severe acquired aplastic anemia. The sequence derives from a human donor with aplastic anemia. The gene calls are TRBV19 and TRBJ2-1, with unresolved D. Specimen: sorted CD4+, CD8+, or CD8+CD57+ T cells (not recorded which) from PBMCs. The CDR3 nucleotides are TGTGCCAGTAGTATAGGGGATAGAGCCTACAATGAGCAGTTCTTC. Its translation: CASSIGDRAYNEQFF.